A single T cell receptor (beta chain) is shown here with its context. As yet, its antigen is unknown. An end of the junction does not agree with germline; a read error may underlie this. Three nested ARM-PCR rounds with V-beta and C-beta primers built TCRB libraries. TCRB cDNA was made from 0.5 ug total RNA. These TCRB libraries lack any described unique molecular identifiers. MiXCR was run by TCRdb on the multiplex PCR reads, yielding one entry per CDR3 protein. The sample holds around 10,000 distinct CDR3 sequences, around 64% seen once. This entry is derived from a study of tumor-infiltrating lymphocytes in glioblastoma multiforme. Study-level points and caveats: Only one glioblastoma patient had TCR and mutation analysis. Unequal TCR RNA per T cell might skew measured clone sizes.

Germline V gene data show CDR1 as SQVTM and CDR2 as ANQGSEA. The CDR3 is made up of 13 amino acids. This clonotype originated in a male donor with glioblastoma. The sequenced sample was brain tumor tissue. The chain recombines TRBV29-1 with TRBJ2-3, with D unresolved. CDR3 region: CRVDVSSTDTQYF. CDR3 coding DNA: TGCAGGGTTGATGTATCCTCCACAGATACGCAGTATTTT.